The T cell receptor beta chain under discussion was sequenced for a study of blood T cell repertoires in COVID-19. Assay used: immunoSEQ multiplex PCR; TCRdb lists only in-frame clones, some missing. The data contain roughly 66,000 clones, about 91% of them singletons. Germline V CDR1 and CDR2: SNHLY, FYNNEI. The V end was cut by 9 bases, the J end by 0 bases, with 12 bases between. The CDR3 covers 13 residues. The sequence came from a human donor in a cohort sampled during active COVID-19. The rearrangement joins TRBV2 to TRBJ2-7; no definite D call. The sample taken for sequencing was peripheral blood. The CDR3 reads CASRLESSYEQYF. The DNA of the CDR3 is TGTGCCAGTCGCCTAGAAAGCTCCTACGAGCAGTACTTC.